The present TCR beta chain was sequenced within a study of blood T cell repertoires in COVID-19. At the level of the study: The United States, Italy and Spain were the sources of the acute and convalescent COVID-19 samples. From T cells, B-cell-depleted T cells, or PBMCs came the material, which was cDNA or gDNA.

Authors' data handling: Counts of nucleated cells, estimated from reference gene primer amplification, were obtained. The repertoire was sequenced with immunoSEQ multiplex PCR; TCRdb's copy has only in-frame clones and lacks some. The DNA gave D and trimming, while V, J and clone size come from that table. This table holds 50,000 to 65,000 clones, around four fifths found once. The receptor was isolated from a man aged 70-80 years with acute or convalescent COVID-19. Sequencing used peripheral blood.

The CDR3 is CATAAGGGGYTF. DNA for the CDR3: TGTGCCACCGCGGCGGGGGGTGGAGGCTACACCTTC. The V call is TRBV7-8, the J call TRBJ1-2, with D possibly matching TRBD1 (5 bases). There are 12 residues in the CDR3. V dropped 10 bases and J dropped 8 bases, with 17 bases sitting between them. Germline CDR1 and CDR2: SGHVS and FQNEAQ.